This TCR beta chain stems from a study of T cells in women clearing cervical HPV infection (dated by TCRdb to 2017 to 2018). About the investigation overall: Cases were 25 women with histologically confirmed HPV16-related CIN3 or worse, including 2 invasive cancers. Because only a few women had HLA typing data, the possibility that HLA type acted as a confounder could not be ruled out. Quality controls consisted of five blinded duplicates per group, for a total of roughly 60 samples made up of approximately 50 participants and roughly ten replicates. Cases had a median age of about 34 years and controls had a median age of approximately 37, with no significant differences in baseline characteristics. An exploratory proof-of-principle case-control study, nested within the Guanacaste HPV Natural History Study in Costa Rica, was conducted to compare TCR repertoires across cervical HPV16 outcomes. Controls were 25 women whose single incident HPV16 infection cleared within 12 months without precancer or cancer developing. The parent cohort enrolled around 9,800 women aged 18 or older in Guanacaste, Costa Rica, during about 1993 to 1995 and followed them for 6 to 7 years. Among cases, blood sampling came a median of 149 days after lesion detection, with an interquartile range of roughly 85 to 200 days. Cases and controls were matched on age within five years and on year of sample collection. Case blood was taken at the visit when the lesion was first identified, whereas control blood was taken when infection was no longer detected. Overall study results and their limits: Random forest classifiers that combined richness and V gene abundances separated cases from controls with an estimated AUC of around 0.8. Because the number of T cells in each sample was unknown, differences in richness could reflect differing T-cell content rather than repertoire biology. TCR repertoire richness was significantly higher in CIN3+ cases than in controls across sequencing depths, while evenness did not differ. Lower TRBV6-7 relative abundance was observed in cases than in controls (around 0.1% versus 0.15%; Bonferroni P = 0.0008). The cross-sectional design could not show whether associations preceded infection or resulted from it; effector/memory subsets and HPV-specific T cells were not isolated.

TCR beta CDR3 regions were amplified by multiplex PCR from an average of roughly 1,300 ng genomic DNA per sample using the immunoSEQ assay. Primer bias was corrected in the assay by using a complete synthetic TCR repertoire to establish an amplification baseline. The amplicons were sequenced using the Illumina platform. On the study's bioinformatics: Sequences were error-corrected by clustering with frequency ratios and a modified nearest-neighbor algorithm and were then analyzed in the immunoSEQ Analyzer with IMGT gene definitions. At each rarefaction depth, TCR richness and evenness were averaged across 20 rarefaction repeats, and samples with fewer sequences than that depth were excluded. Wilcoxon rank sum tests with FDR correction were used to compare relative abundances of V, D and J genes between the groups. In the blinded duplicates, the intraclass correlation was 90% to 97% for TCR richness and averaged around 80% across 65 to 75 gene segments. The table comes from immuneACCESS by way of TCRdb, which keeps in-frame sequences with V and J called. Part of the clones is missing from these tables; in studies checked, under half for an unresolved V gene and the rest for unknown reasons. V, J and clone size reflect that table, while D and trimming were determined from the DNA. The data table for this sample lists about 28,000 clones. Roughly 8.4% of the sample belongs to the ten largest clones.

Every participant had a single incident cervical HPV16 infection, and women with prevalent HPV16 infections were excluded. Cervical HPV DNA was detected by MY09/MY11 PCR and genotyped by dot-blot hybridization. Fifteen mL of heparinized blood was centrifuged, after which the buffy coat was aliquoted, frozen at -30 degrees C, and then stored at -80 degrees C. Genomic DNA was extracted from buffy coat specimens using QIAGEN kits. For CDR1 and CDR2, the germline V gene (reference sequence) lists LNHDA and SQIVND. Counted from cysteine to phenylalanine, this CDR3 has 15 amino acids. Only the CDR3 bases that were read are kept: 36 of them, in frame from base 1. As for this clone: Its antigen specificity is not known. The read finishes 3 residues shy of the CDR3 end, and the germline J gene is used to complete it.

Sequencing was done on a sample of blood buffy coat. The V and J genes are TRBV19 and TRBJ2-2, and the D gene may be TRBD1, 6 bases matching. The TCR comes from a woman between 18 and 70 years old with a cervical HPV16 infection that either progressed to CIN3+ or cleared (not recorded which). The CDR3 reads CASGRGDDTNEKLFF. The CDR3 bases that were read are TGTGCCAGTGGCAGGGGTGACGACACTAATGAAAAG.